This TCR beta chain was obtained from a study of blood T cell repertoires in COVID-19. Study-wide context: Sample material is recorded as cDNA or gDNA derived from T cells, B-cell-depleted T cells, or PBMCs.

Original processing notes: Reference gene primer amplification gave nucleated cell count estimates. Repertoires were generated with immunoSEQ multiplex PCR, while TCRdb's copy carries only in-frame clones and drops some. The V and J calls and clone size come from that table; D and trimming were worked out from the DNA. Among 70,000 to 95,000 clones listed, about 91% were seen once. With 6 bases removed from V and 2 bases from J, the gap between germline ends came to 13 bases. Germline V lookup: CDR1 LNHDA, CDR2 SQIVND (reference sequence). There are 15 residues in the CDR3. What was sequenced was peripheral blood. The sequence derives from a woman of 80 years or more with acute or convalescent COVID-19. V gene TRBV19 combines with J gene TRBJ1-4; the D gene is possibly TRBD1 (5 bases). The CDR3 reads CASSMRQTTNEKLFF. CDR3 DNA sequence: TGTGCCAGTAGCATGAGACAGACTACTAATGAAAAACTGTTTTTT.